This entry lists 29 T cell receptor beta chains sequenced from one sample in a study of cytomegalovirus exposure and HLA in healthy donors. The PCR employed 60 Vbeta primers together with 13 Jbeta primers. Using immunoSEQ multiplex PCR, the repertoire was profiled, and TCRdb retains in-frame clones only, with some absent. The listing contains 100,000 to 150,000 clones. Sequences were obtained from PBMCs. These receptors all come from a man in his forties or fifties in good health and CMV-seronegative.

The rearrangement joins TRBV6-1 to TRBJ2-3; the D gene is possibly TRBD1 (6 bases). Deletions cut 6 bases from V and 5 bases from J, with 12 bases between. The germline V gene encodes CDR1 MNHNS and CDR2 SASEGT. This CDR3 region has 13 residues. CDR3: CASRDTGLDTQYF. The DNA for the CDR3 is TGTGCCAGCAGGGATACAGGGTTAGATACGCAGTATTTT.

CDR3: CASSSNAAGEGETQYF. The CDR3 nucleotides read TGTGCCAGCAGCTCCAACGCGGCAGGGGAAGGAGAGACCCAGTACTTC. The J gene is TRBJ2-5, the V gene TRBV7-6; D possibly corresponds to TRBD1 (6 bases). Germline assignment: CDR1 SGHVS and CDR2 FNYEAQ. This CDR3 contains 16 residues. Trimming shortened V by 4 bases and J by 4 bases, and 19 bases separated the two germline ends.

V and J are TRBV28 and TRBJ2-2; TRBD2 agrees at 7 bases. Per germline, CDR1 MDHEN and CDR2 SYDVKM. The ends lost 8 bases at V and 2 bases at J; junction bases unmatched: 14. There are 17 residues in the CDR3. CDR3 in DNA: TGTGCCAGCGTCAAACTTCTAGCGGAGGCTAACACCGGGGAGCTGTTTTTT. Amino acid sequence: CASVKLLAEANTGELFF.

J is TRBJ2-2 and V is TRBV5-4; 8 nucleotides line up with TRBD2. The V and J ends lost 0 bases and 7 bases, in that order; junction bases with no gene match: 14. The CDR3 has 18 amino acids. CDR1 and CDR2 (germline): SGHNT, YYREEE (reference sequence). The CDR3 DNA is TGTGCCAGCAGCTTGGGAAGGAGCGGGAGTACGTTGGGCGGGGAGCTGTTTTTT. The encoded protein is CASSLGRSGSTLGGELFF.

The rearrangement uses TRBV28 and TRBJ2-7; 12 positions match TRBD2. The CDR3 covers 17 residues. V lost 3 bases and J lost 3; bases outside the gene matches: 9. Germline V CDR1 and CDR2: MDHEN, SYDVKM. In nucleotides, the CDR3 is TGTGCCAGCAGTTTTTACCCTCGGACTAGCGGGGACTACGAGCAGTACTTC. This translates into CASSFYPRTSGDYEQYF.

This chain uses TRBV6-5 with TRBJ2-7; tentative D call: TRBD2 (6 bases). The V end was cut by 5 bases, the J end by 7 bases, with 21 bases between. The CDR3 consists of 15 residues. Germline values: CDR1 MNHEY, CDR2 SVGAGI. CDR3 in amino acids: CASSLGLWEDREQYF. CDR3 DNA sequence: TGTGCCAGCAGTCTGGGGCTTTGGGAGGACCGAGAGCAGTACTTC.

The chain couples TRBV7-2 to TRBJ1-1; the match to TRBD1 covers 7 bases. The CDR3 covers 13 residues. V lost 5 bases, J lost 1 base, and 1 base stayed unmatched. Germline values: CDR1 SGHTA, CDR2 FQGNSA. CDR3 residues: CASSRGPNTEAFF. The CDR3 bases are TGTGCCAGCAGCAGGGGGCCGAACACTGAAGCTTTCTTT.

The chain combines TRBV7-2 with TRBJ2-3; a weak D match, TRBD2 (6 bases). There are 17 residues in the CDR3. CDR1 and CDR2 (germline): SGHTA, FQGNSA. V was trimmed by 1 base and J by 0 bases, leaving 14 bases between them. The CDR3 region has the DNA TGTGCCAGCAGCTTAGTTATCTCCGGGACTAGCACAGATACGCAGTATTTT. This sequence encodes CASSLVISGTSTDTQYF. The full variable domain, rest sourced from reference TRBV7-2 and TRBJ2-3, is GAGVSQSPSNKVTEKGKDVELRCDPISGHTALYWYRQSLGQGLEFLIYFQGNSAPDKSGLPSDRFSAERTGGSVSTLTIQRTQQEDSAVYLCASSLVISGTSTDTQYFGPGTRLTVL.

Points on this clone: Compared with germline, one end of the junction differs, possibly owing to a read error. Here the CDR3 reads CASSPTSGSTGELFF. CDR3 coding DNA: TGTGCTAGCAGCCCCACTAGCGGGAGTACCGGGGAGCTGTTTTTT. This rearrangement joins TRBV7-7 to TRBJ2-2; 11 bases fit TRBD2. CDR1 is SSHAT, CDR2 FNYEAQ, per germline (reference sequence). The CDR3 is 15 amino acids.

CDR3 in amino acids: CASSQIFRTGASTDTQYF. The CDR3 bases are TGTGCCAGCAGCCAGATCTTCAGGACAGGGGCTAGCACAGATACGCAGTATTTT. This chain connects TRBV11-2 to TRBJ2-3; TRBD1 aligns across 9 bases. Germline trimming cut 5 bases from V and 0 bases from J; bases unmatched to any gene: 12. The CDR3 contains 18 residues. The germline CDR1 and CDR2 sequences are SGHAT and FQNNGV.

The gene calls are TRBV5-6 and TRBJ2-1, with TRBD2 matching over 8 bases. The CDR3 is 15 residues long. Germline CDR1 reads SGHDT; CDR2 reads YYEEEE. With 4 bases clipped from V and 3 bases from J, the junction kept 6 bases outside the gene matches. Here the CDR3 reads CASSEGLVGYNEQFF. The CDR3 coding sequence is TGTGCCAGCAGCGAGGGACTAGTGGGCTACAATGAGCAGTTCTTC.

The rearrangement uses TRBV4-3 and TRBJ2-2; 10 bases match TRBD2. With 8 bases clipped from V and 6 bases from J, the junction kept 9 bases outside the gene matches. Germline loops: CDR1 LGHNA, CDR2 YSLEER. This CDR3 is 15 amino acids long. This chain's CDR3 is CASGSSGGRAGELFF. In nucleotides, the CDR3 is TGCGCCAGCGGGTCTAGCGGGGGTCGCGCCGGGGAGCTGTTTTTT.

J is TRBJ1-1 and V is TRBV30; D uncertain. This CDR3 spans 12 amino acids. Germline CDR1 and CDR2: GTSNPN and SVGIG (reference sequence). Trimming took off 3 bases at V and 3 bases at J, with 8 bases between the two ends. CDR3 residues: CAWRREDTEAFF. The CDR3 DNA follows: TGTGCCTGGAGACGGGAAGACACTGAAGCTTTCTTT.

In DNA form, the CDR3 reads TGTGCCAGCAGTGAATACTCGGGTGGAGAGACCCAGTACTTC. Amino acids: CASSEYSGGETQYF. The J gene is TRBJ2-5, the V gene TRBV25-1; D is uncertain. With 0 bases removed from V and 4 bases from J, the gap between germline ends came to 9 bases. The CDR3 runs to 14 residues. Germline V gene data show CDR1 as MGHDK and CDR2 as SYGVNS.

The chain couples TRBV6-6 to TRBJ2-5; D possibly corresponds to TRBD2 (6 bases). Deletions cut 6 bases from V and 7 bases from J, with 9 bases between. The CDR3 has 11 residues. In germline, CDR1 is MNHNY, CDR2 SVGAGI (reference sequence). The CDR3 DNA reads TGTGCCAGCAGGGAGGGGTGGACCCAGTACTTC. Its translation: CASREGWTQYF.

This chain links TRBV6-5 with TRBJ2-7; 8 bases line up with TRBD2. V gave up 2 bases and J gave up 4 bases; unmatched junction bases: 10. The CDR3 length is 16 residues. The germline CDR1 and CDR2 sequences are MNHEY and SVGAGI. This CDR3 reads CASSYIPVASGYEQYF. DNA for the CDR3: TGTGCCAGCAGTTACATCCCGGTGGCTAGCGGGTACGAGCAGTACTTC.

The chain joins TRBV7-6 to TRBJ2-1, with 8 bases identical to TRBD1. The CDR3 consists of 15 residues. J gave up 9 bases and V 3 bases, and 10 bases lay outside the gene matches. Germline values: CDR1 SGHVS, CDR2 FNYEAQ. CDR3 DNA: TGTGCCAGCAGCTTTTCCGGACAGGGTATCGGTGAGCAGTTCTTC. Translating gives CASSFSGQGIGEQFF.

The genes are TRBV11-3 and TRBJ1-2, with a possible D match to TRBD1 (6 bases). V gave up 0 bases and J gave up 4 bases, with 15 bases separating them. CDR1 SGHNT and CDR2 YENEEA come from the germline V gene. The CDR3 has 16 residues. CDR3 DNA sequence: TGTGCCAGCAGCTTAGACCTTCAGACAGGTGGCTATGGCTACACCTTC. Its protein is CASSLDLQTGGYGYTF.

The chain uses TRBV5-1 and TRBJ1-3; the D is unclear. Trimming took off 4 bases at V and 0 bases at J, with 14 bases between the two ends. This CDR3 is 16 amino acids long. The germline gives CDR1 SGHRS, CDR2 YFSETQ. CDR3 nucleotides: TGCGCCAGCAGCCCGGGCGGGGTTAGCTCTGGAAACACCATATATTTT. Protein product: CASSPGGVSSGNTIYF.

This chain joins TRBV6-5 and TRBJ2-7; TRBD2 matches at 9 bases. Germline trimming cut 6 bases from V and 2 bases from J; bases unmatched to any gene: 5. CDR1 MNHEY and CDR2 SVGAGI come from the germline V gene. This CDR3 has 14 residues. Written as DNA, the CDR3 is TGTGCCAGCAGCCCACTAGCGGGCACCTACGAGCAGTACTTC. Its translation: CASSPLAGTYEQYF.

This chain connects TRBV6-6 to TRBJ2-5; no reliable D call. From germline, CDR1 is MNHNY and CDR2 SVGAGI (reference sequence). This CDR3 comprises 12 residues. V was trimmed by 4 bases and J by 0 bases, leaving 3 bases between them. The DNA for the CDR3 is TGTGCCAGCAGTTCGTACCAAGAGACCCAGTACTTC. Its translation is CASSSYQETQYF.

The chain joins TRBV5-6 to TRBJ1-5, with 8 bases fitting TRBD1. After removal of 2 bases from V and 3 bases from J, the junction contained 10 bases not matched to a gene. The CDR3 has 17 amino acids. Germline V gene lookup returns CDR1 SGHDT and CDR2 YYEEEE. CDR3 sequence: CASSFIGRTGFNQPQHF. The CDR3, as DNA: TGTGCCAGCAGCTTTATCGGCCGGACAGGGTTCAATCAGCCCCAGCATTTT.

The J gene is TRBJ2-7, the V gene TRBV6-1, with a tentative D call TRBD2 (5 bases). From germline, CDR1 is MNHNS and CDR2 SASEGT. The V end was cut by 6 bases, the J end by 7 bases, with 19 bases between. The CDR3 consists of 14 residues. In DNA form, the CDR3 reads TGTGCCAGCAGGGATCAGAAGAGGGTGGGGGAGCAGTACTTC. This codes for CASRDQKRVGEQYF.

The chain uses TRBV7-2 and TRBJ1-3; the D is unclear. CDR1 SGHTA and CDR2 FQGNSA come from the germline V gene. The CDR3 totals 14 residues. V lost 5 bases, J lost 4 bases, and 12 bases lay in between. Here the CDR3 reads CASSLPGSGNTIYF. CDR3 DNA sequence: TGTGCCAGCAGCCTGCCAGGCTCCGGAAACACCATATATTTT.

This chain uses TRBV1 with TRBJ1-5; the table's D gene call, TRBD1, was not cross checked with the DNA. TRBV1 is a pseudogene segment. CDR3 size: 21 residues. CDR3 DNA sequence: TGCACCAGCACCGGACCCTTAACGAACAGGGTACATCGGGCGAGCAATCAGCCCCAGCATTTT. Translated: CTSTGPLTNRVHRASNQPQHF.

V gene TRBV29-1 combines with J gene TRBJ2-3, with 7 bases that match TRBD1. Germline CDR1 reads SQVTM; CDR2 reads ANQGSEA. CDR3 length: 13 residues. With 6 bases clipped from V and 8 bases from J, the junction kept 11 bases outside the gene matches. The CDR3 here is CSVKPTGSATQYF. The CDR3, as DNA: TGCAGCGTGAAGCCGACAGGGTCAGCTACGCAGTATTTT.

The chain is built from TRBV21-1 and TRBJ2-3; no check of the table's D call, TRBD2, against the DNA was made. TRBV21-1 is assigned pseudogene status. This CDR3 is built from 13 residues. Here the CDR3 DNA reads TGTGCCAGCAGCAGTAGCGCCACAGATACGCAGTATTTT. Translating gives CASSSSATDTQYF.

The V gene is TRBV2, the J gene TRBJ1-6; weak D call: TRBD1 (6 bases). Germline-derived CDR1 and CDR2 are SNHLY and FYNNEI. This CDR3 has 15 amino acids. Trimming left V 4 bases short and J 4 bases short, with 11 bases between. The CDR3 loop reads CASSVGQIYNSPLHF. The CDR3 DNA reads TGTGCCAGCAGTGTAGGACAGATTTATAATTCACCCCTCCACTTT. The full variable domain, its missing parts supplied by reference TRBV2 and TRBJ1-6, is EPEVTQTPSHQVTQMGQEVILRCVPISNHLYFYWYRQILGQKVEFLVSFYNNEISEKSEIFDDQFSVERPDGSNFTLKIRSTKLEDSAMYFCASSVGQIYNSPLHFGNGTRLTVT.

This rearrangement joins TRBV27 to TRBJ1-2; D not certain. Germline CDR1 reads MNHEY; CDR2 reads SMNVEV (reference sequence). This CDR3 comprises 8 residues. V dropped 8 bases and J dropped 8 bases, with 3 bases sitting between them. CDR3: CASEGYTF. CDR3 in DNA: TGTGCCAGCGAGGGCTACACCTTC.